This TCR beta chain was sequenced in a study of T-cell reconstitution after alpha-beta-depleted transplantation in children. A few counts support this clonotype. Molecular barcoding with unique molecular identifiers was used for the TCRbeta library. TCRdb itself ran the PCR reads through MiXCR, one entry per CDR3 protein. The sample gives nearly 550,000 distinct CDR3 sequences, about 18% of which show up once; over 3% is in the top ten. Deletions cut 4 bases from V and 7 bases from J, with 14 bases between. This CDR3 region has 14 residues. Sequencing used PBMCs from the stem cell graft donor, obtained from the stem cell graft. The TCR comes from a human donor who donated a stem cell graft to a child with acute lymphoblastic leukemia. This rearrangement joins TRBV12-3 or TRBV12-4 to TRBJ2-1; D could derive from TRBD1 or TRBD2 (6 bases each). Here the CDR3 DNA reads TGTGCCAGCAGTTGGGCAGGGGCGGGGAATGAGCAGTTCTTC. Translated: CASSWAGAGNEQFF.